This T cell receptor (beta chain) is drawn from a study of blood T cell repertoires in COVID-19. Study overall: In each case, the material was cDNA or gDNA derived from T cells, B-cell-depleted T cells, or PBMCs.

Original methodology: Amplification from reference gene primers served as the basis for estimated nucleated cell counts. Using immunoSEQ multiplex PCR, the repertoire was profiled, and TCRdb retains in-frame clones only, with some absent. The V and J calls and clone size come from that table; D and trimming were worked out from the DNA. The sample holds hundreds of thousands of clones, around 91% seen once. Cohort placement rested on clinical history that participants reported themselves. This TCR came from a woman aged 18-35 years with acute COVID-19. Sequenced sample: PBMCs or T cells enriched from blood (not recorded which).

CDR3 bases: TGTGCCTGGTCGACTAGCGGGTACACAGATACGCAGTATTTT. Amino acids: CAWSTSGYTDTQYF. The chain couples TRBV30 to TRBJ2-3, with 10 nucleotides matching TRBD2. Germline-derived CDR1 and CDR2 are GTSNPN and SVGIG (reference sequence). CDR3 size: 14 residues. V was clipped by 5 bases and J by 2 bases; unmatched bases: 4.